What follows are 21 T cell receptor beta chains derived from one specimen sequenced in a study of cytomegalovirus exposure and HLA in healthy donors. The PCR was carried out with 60 Vbeta primers and 13 Jbeta primers. Method: immunoSEQ multiplex PCR; TCRdb's copy keeps in-frame clones and lacks some. The sample comprises 150,000 to 200,000 clones, roughly 80% of which are singletons, and nearly 2.5% rests with the top ten. Sequencing was done on a sample of PBMCs. The receptors stem from a male donor in good health and CMV-seronegative.

The V call is TRBV18, the J call TRBJ1-1; weak D call: TRBD1 (6 bases). V was cut by 1 base and J by 4 bases, with 13 bases left in between. The CDR3 consists of 15 residues. Germline loops: CDR1 KGHSH, CDR2 LQKENI. CDR3 sequence (DNA): TGTGCCAGCTCACCACTTAACAGGGATTTCACTGAAGCTTTCTTT. Translating gives CASSPLNRDFTEAFF.

The chain is built from TRBV9 and TRBJ1-1; 7 positions agree with TRBD1. CDR3 length: 14 amino acids. Unmatched junction bases numbered 3, after V lost 4 bases and J lost 0 bases. Looked up from germline, CDR1 is SGDLS and CDR2 is YYNGEE. The CDR3 loop is CASSSGTVNTEAFF. CDR3 DNA: TGTGCCAGCAGCTCGGGGACAGTGAACACTGAAGCTTTCTTT.

The chain employs TRBV15 and TRBJ2-1; TRBD2 matches at 8 bases. In germline, CDR1 is LNHNV, CDR2 YYDKDF (reference sequence). Trimming cost V 0 bases and J 0 bases; bases outside gene matches: 7. The CDR3 totals 18 residues. The CDR3 DNA reads as TGTGCCACCAGCAGAGATTTACCGGGAGGGAGCTCCTACAATGAGCAGTTCTTC. It encodes CATSRDLPGGSSYNEQFF.

The CDR3 sequence: CASSLGQVKTEAFF. CDR3 in DNA: TGTGCCAGCAGTTTAGGACAGGTTAAGACTGAAGCTTTCTTT. The V gene is TRBV28, the J gene TRBJ1-1; 7 nucleotides agree with TRBD1. The CDR3 runs to 14 residues. Germline trimming cut 2 bases from V and 5 bases from J; bases unmatched to any gene: 5. Germline values: CDR1 MDHEN, CDR2 SYDVKM.

The V call is TRBV19, the J call TRBJ2-5, with 9 positions matching TRBD1. Germline-derived CDR1 and CDR2 are LNHDA and SQIVND (reference sequence). The J segment lost 6 bases and the V segment lost 5 bases, leaving 7 bases of the junction unmatched. This CDR3 has 14 amino acids. The CDR3 loop reads CASSAQQGAQTQYF. The CDR3 DNA sequence: TGTGCCAGTAGTGCACAACAGGGGGCGCAGACCCAGTACTTC. The whole variable domain, filled in from reference TRBV19 and TRBJ2-5, reads DGGITQSPKYLFRKEGQNVTLSCEQNLNHDAMYWYRQDPGQGLRLIYYSQIVNDFQKGDIAEGYSVSREKKESFPLTVTSAQKNPTAFYLCASSAQQGAQTQYFGPGTRLLVL.

The chain recombines TRBV18 with TRBJ2-1; the match to TRBD2 covers 11 bases. The germline CDR1 and CDR2 sequences are KGHSH and LQKENI. The J segment lost 5 bases and the V segment lost 4 bases, leaving 4 bases of the junction unmatched. The CDR3 sequence is 15 residues long. CDR3 coding DNA: TGTGCCAGCTCACTAGCGGGAGGGCCCGACAATGAGCAGTTCTTC. Its translation is CASSLAGGPDNEQFF. Full variable domain (outside the CDR3, taken from reference TRBV18 and TRBJ2-1): NAGVMQNPRHLVRRRGQEARLRCSPMKGHSHVYWYRQLPEEGLKFMVYLQKENIIDESGMPKERFSAEFPKEGPSILRIQQVVRGDSAAYFCASSLAGGPDNEQFFGPGTRLTVL.

CDR3 sequence (DNA): TGCGCCAGCAGCCAAGAGCAGGGCAACTATGGCTACACCTTC. Translating gives CASSQEQGNYGYTF. The genes are TRBV4-3 and TRBJ1-2; a weak D match, TRBD1 (5 bases). V was shortened by 0 bases and J by 2 bases, with 7 bases between the two germline ends. Germline V lookup: CDR1 LGHNA, CDR2 YSLEER. CDR3 size: 14 residues.

The sample holds a few counts of this clone. J is TRBJ2-3 and V is TRBV5-1; maybe TRBD2 (5 bases). There are 14 residues in the CDR3. With 6 bases removed from V and 3 bases from J, the gap between germline ends came to 14 bases. The germline V gene has CDR1 SGHRS and CDR2 YFSETQ. The DNA for the CDR3 is TGCGCCAGCACGACCGGGGTGGGAACAGATACGCAGTATTTT. This sequence encodes CASTTGVGTDTQYF.

The genes are TRBV30 and TRBJ2-2; 7 nucleotides agree with TRBD1. With 4 bases clipped from V and 8 bases from J, the junction kept 16 bases outside the gene matches. CDR3 length: 16 residues. Germline-derived CDR1 and CDR2 are GTSNPN and SVGIG (reference sequence). The DNA for the CDR3 is TGTGCCTGGATAAGGTCGGACAGGCGATCTTGGGGGGAGCTGTTTTTT. It encodes CAWIRSDRRSWGELFF.

V gene TRBV12-2 combines with J gene TRBJ2-5; the DNA was not compared with TRBD1, the D call given in the table. TRBV12-2 is a documented pseudogene. The CDR3 runs 18 residues. The CDR3 reads CASRLELQQEPPQETQYF. The CDR3 DNA is TGTGCAAGTCGCTTAGAACTTCAACAGGAGCCCCCTCAAGAGACCCAGTACTTC.

The chain links TRBV9 to TRBJ2-5; 11 bases fit TRBD2. V shed 3 bases, J shed 5 bases, and the junction held 3 bases outside the gene matches. CDR1 and CDR2 (germline): SGDLS, YYNGEE. The CDR3 covers 14 residues. CDR3 coding DNA: TGTGCCAGCAGCGGTAGCGGGAGGGCTGAGACCCAGTACTTC. Translation: CASSGSGRAETQYF.

J is TRBJ2-2 and V is TRBV9; 8 nucleotides agree with TRBD2. The CDR3 is 16 amino acids. The V gene's germline CDR1 is SGDLS and CDR2 YYNGEE. Trimming cost V 4 bases and J 3 bases; bases outside gene matches: 8. The CDR3 loop is CASSPPAGGDTGELFF. As DNA, the CDR3 is TGTGCCAGCAGCCCCCCGGCGGGGGGAGACACCGGGGAGCTGTTTTTT.

The chain links TRBV14 to TRBJ2-2, with 8 bases matching TRBD1. The V and J ends lost 1 base and 3 bases, in that order; junction bases with no gene match: 10. The germline gives CDR1 SGHDN, CDR2 FVKESK. The CDR3 loop spans 18 amino acids. The DNA of the CDR3 is TGTGCCAGCAGCCAAGTCCCGGTAAACAGGGGGGACACCGGGGAGCTGTTTTTT. Encoded protein: CASSQVPVNRGDTGELFF.

The chain recombines TRBV7-9 with TRBJ1-2; 8 nucleotides match TRBD1. With V trimmed by 2 bases and J by 4 bases, 6 bases remained unmatched. The CDR3 totals 15 residues. Germline CDR1 and CDR2: SEHNR and FQNEAQ (reference sequence). CDR3 sequence reads: CASSLPDRGSYGYTF. CDR3 DNA: TGTGCCAGCAGCTTACCCGACAGGGGCAGCTATGGCTACACCTTC.

The chain recombines TRBV5-1 with TRBJ2-3; 9 bases line up with TRBD2. CDR3 length: 16 residues. Germline-derived CDR1 and CDR2 are SGHRS and YFSETQ. V was pared by 4 bases and J by 1 base, with 7 bases of the junction left unmatched. The CDR3 DNA is TGCGCCAGCAGCCTAACCGGGACTAGCCGCACAGATACGCAGTATTTT. This codes for CASSLTGTSRTDTQYF.

The chain carries TRBV6-1 and TRBJ2-2; D perhaps matches TRBD1 (6 bases). This CDR3 contains 14 residues. Between the trimmed V and J ends, which lost 8 bases and 3 bases, there was a span of 13 bases. CDR1 MNHNS and CDR2 SASEGT come from the germline V gene. The CDR3 sequence: CASADRWDTGELFF. CDR3 in DNA: TGTGCCAGCGCAGACAGGTGGGACACCGGGGAGCTGTTTTTT.

The chain carries TRBV7-9 and TRBJ1-1; D unresolved. Germline values: CDR1 SEHNR, CDR2 FQNEAQ (reference sequence). With 8 bases removed from V and 0 bases from J, the gap between germline ends came to 13 bases. The CDR3 is made up of 14 amino acids. The chain's CDR3 is CASAPRGMNTEAFF. In DNA form, the CDR3 reads TGTGCCAGCGCCCCGCGGGGAATGAACACTGAAGCTTTCTTT.

This chain joins TRBV2 and TRBJ1-5; perhaps TRBD1 as D (6 bases). CDR1 and CDR2 from the germline V gene are SNHLY and FYNNEI. This CDR3 is built from 16 residues. V was shortened by 4 bases and J by 0 bases, with 13 bases between the two germline ends. CDR3 amino acids: CASSGGQGRSNQPQHF. CDR3 coding DNA: TGTGCCAGCAGTGGGGGGCAGGGTCGTAGCAATCAGCCCCAGCATTTT.

This clone was counted between two and nine times. J is TRBJ1-1 and V is TRBV5-4; D not resolved. The CDR3 has 13 residues. In germline, CDR1 is SGHNT, CDR2 YYREEE (reference sequence). V was pared by 1 base and J by 1 base, with 5 bases between. The CDR3 bases are TGTGCCAGCAGCTTGCCGGGGAACACTGAAGCTTTCTTT. Protein sequence: CASSLPGNTEAFF.

The chain combines TRBV11-2 with TRBJ1-5; 7 bases agree with TRBD1. Germline V gives CDR1 SGHAT, CDR2 FQNNGV. CDR3 length equals 14 residues. Trimming took 4 bases from V and 7 from J; bases not matched to a gene: 7. CDR3 sequence reads: CASSSGQDWQPQHF. CDR3 DNA: TGTGCCAGCAGCTCCGGACAGGACTGGCAGCCCCAGCATTTT. The full variable domain, rest sourced from reference TRBV11-2 and TRBJ1-5, is EAGVAQSPRYKIIEKRQSVAFWCNPISGHATLYWYQQILGQGPKLLIQFQNNGVVDDSQLPKDRFSAERLKGVDSTLKIQPAKLEDSAVYLCASSSGQDWQPQHFGDGTRLSIL.

The rearrangement joins TRBV30 to TRBJ1-1; TRBD1 aligns across 7 bases. Unmatched junction bases numbered 4, after V lost 3 bases and J lost 3 bases. This CDR3 contains 13 residues. In germline, CDR1 is GTSNPN, CDR2 SVGIG (reference sequence). The DNA of the CDR3 is TGTGCCTGGAGCCCGACAGGGTACACTGAAGCTTTCTTT. Its protein product is CAWSPTGYTEAFF.